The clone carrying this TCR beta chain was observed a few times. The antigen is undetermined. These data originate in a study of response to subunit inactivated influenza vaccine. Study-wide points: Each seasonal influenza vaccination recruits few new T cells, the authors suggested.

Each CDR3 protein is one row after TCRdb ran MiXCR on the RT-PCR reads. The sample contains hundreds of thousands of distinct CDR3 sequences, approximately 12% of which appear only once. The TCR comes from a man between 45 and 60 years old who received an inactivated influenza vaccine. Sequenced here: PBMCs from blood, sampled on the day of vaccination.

The CDR3 reads CASSEPRNGRLASPSYNEQFF. CDR3 in DNA: TGTGCCAGCAGTGAACCACGGAATGGGCGGTTAGCCTCACCCTCCTACAATGAGCAGTTCTTC. The V gene is TRBV2, the J gene TRBJ2-1; no reliable D call. The ends were cut back, 2 bases at V and 0 bases at J, with 26 bases in the middle. The CDR3 is 21 residues long. Germline V gene sequence: CDR1 SNHLY, CDR2 FYNNEI.